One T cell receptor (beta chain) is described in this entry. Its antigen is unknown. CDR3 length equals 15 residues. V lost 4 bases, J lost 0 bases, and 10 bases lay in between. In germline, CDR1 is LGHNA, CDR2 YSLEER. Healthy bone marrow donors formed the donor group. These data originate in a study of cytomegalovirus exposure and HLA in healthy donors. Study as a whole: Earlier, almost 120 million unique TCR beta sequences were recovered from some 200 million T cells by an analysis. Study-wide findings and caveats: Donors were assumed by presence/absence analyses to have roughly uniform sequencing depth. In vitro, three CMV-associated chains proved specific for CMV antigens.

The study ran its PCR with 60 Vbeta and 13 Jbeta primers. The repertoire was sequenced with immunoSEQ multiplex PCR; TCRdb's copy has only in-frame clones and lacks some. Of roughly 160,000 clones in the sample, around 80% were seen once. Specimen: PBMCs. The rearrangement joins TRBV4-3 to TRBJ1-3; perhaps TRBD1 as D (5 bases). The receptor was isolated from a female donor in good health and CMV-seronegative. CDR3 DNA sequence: TGCGCCAGCAGCCTAACACAGGACTCTGGAAACACCATATATTTT. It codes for CASSLTQDSGNTIYF.